Included here is one T cell receptor (beta chain) sequence, with context. What it binds is unknown. The data originate from a study of T-cell memory formation after mild COVID-19. TCRdb redid the calling of the 5' RACE reads with MiXCR, one entry per CDR3 protein. The table includes approximately 400,000 distinct CDR3 sequences, approximately 18% detected once. Findings of the study overall: Clonal second-wave expansions that peaked on day 37 had unconfirmed SARS-CoV-2 specificity.

Trimming took 3 bases from V and 4 from J, leaving 10 bases between them. This CDR3 has 13 amino acids. Germline V gives CDR1 SGDLS, CDR2 YYNGEE. The chain links TRBV9 to TRBJ2-5; D is possibly TRBD2 (7 bases). Sequences were obtained from PBMCs or a T cell subset sorted from them (not recorded which). This sequence originates from a man aged 18-30 years who had mild COVID-19 (a few samples of this study predate the infection). Cell type and time point are not known. The DNA for the CDR3 is TGTGCCAGCAGCGGACGGGGGGCAGAGACCCAGTACTTC. Translated: CASSGRGAETQYF.